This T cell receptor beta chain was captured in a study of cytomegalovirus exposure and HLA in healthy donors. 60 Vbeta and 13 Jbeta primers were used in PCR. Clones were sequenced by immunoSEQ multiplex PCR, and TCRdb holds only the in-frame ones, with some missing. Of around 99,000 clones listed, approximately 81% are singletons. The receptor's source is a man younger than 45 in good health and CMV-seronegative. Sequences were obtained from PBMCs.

This chain's CDR3 is CASSPIGGASGNTIYF. The CDR3 coding sequence is TGCGCCAGCAGCCCGATAGGGGGCGCGTCTGGAAACACCATATATTTT. The V call is TRBV4-1, the J call TRBJ1-3, with 7 positions matching TRBD1. This CDR3 contains 16 residues. Trimming at V came to 4 bases and at J to 1 base, leaving 7 bases not matched to a gene. The germline CDR1 and CDR2 sequences are MGHRA and YSYEKL.